The 23 T cell receptor beta chains presented below share a single source sample, sequenced in a study of blood T cell repertoires in COVID-19. Profiling relied on immunoSEQ multiplex PCR, and the TCRdb table lists in-frame clones only, not all of them. Of 100,000 to 120,000 clones listed, about two thirds were seen once; the top ten hold about 1.8%. The sample was peripheral blood. These receptors were taken from a woman aged 40 to 49 with acute or convalescent COVID-19.

The rearrangement joins TRBV30 to TRBJ2-7; D perhaps matches TRBD2 (5 bases). Trimming stripped 0 bases from V and 4 bases from J, with 10 bases between. The V gene's germline CDR1 is GTSNPN and CDR2 SVGIG (reference sequence). The CDR3 runs to 13 residues. The CDR3 nucleotides read TGTGCCTGGAGTGTAGCGGCCGGTTACGAGCAGTACTTC. It yields the protein CAWSVAAGYEQYF.

The chain employs TRBV24-1 and TRBJ2-3; 10 nucleotides agree with TRBD2. Per the germline V gene, CDR1 is KGHDR and CDR2 is SFDVKD. This CDR3 region has 16 residues. V dropped 4 bases and J dropped 2; count of bases not matched to a gene: 5. CDR3 coding DNA: TGTGCCACCAGTGACCCTACTAGCGGGGACACAGATACGCAGTATTTT. Its protein product is CATSDPTSGDTDTQYF.

This clone was counted once. The chain employs TRBV4-3 and TRBJ2-5, with TRBD2 matching 9 bases. V lost 0 bases and J lost 5; bases outside the gene matches: 4. This CDR3 has 15 residues. The germline V gene has CDR1 LGHNA and CDR2 YSLEER. The CDR3 coding sequence is TGCGCCAGCAGCCAAGATCAAACTAGCGGGGAGACCCAGTACTTC. Translating gives CASSQDQTSGETQYF.

The gene calls are TRBV4-3 and TRBJ2-7; D possibly corresponds to TRBD2 (6 bases). The CDR3 is made up of 15 amino acids. V lost 0 bases and J lost 5, with 14 bases in between. Per the germline V gene, CDR1 is LGHNA and CDR2 is YSLEER. The CDR3 reads CASSQDRRGVHEQYF. The DNA for the CDR3 is TGCGCCAGCAGCCAAGATAGGCGGGGAGTTCACGAGCAGTACTTC.

This clone came up once. V gene TRBV28 combines with J gene TRBJ2-3; 10 nucleotides agree with TRBD2. This CDR3 spans 14 amino acids. V shed 6 bases and J 5 bases; nucleotides not matched to a gene: 5. Germline V CDR1 and CDR2: MDHEN, SYDVKM. The CDR3 is CASRLAGRGDTQYF. CDR3 DNA: TGTGCCAGCAGACTAGCGGGGCGCGGAGATACGCAGTATTTT.

The chain recombines TRBV14 with TRBJ2-7; D is undetermined. This CDR3 is 12 amino acids long. Germline values: CDR1 SGHDN, CDR2 FVKESK. The V and J ends lost 6 bases and 12 bases respectively, with 18 bases between them. The CDR3 nucleotides are TGTGCCAGCAGTTTAGGTTACTCGGGTCGGTACTTC. This gives the protein CASSLGYSGRYF.

V gene TRBV5-1 combines with J gene TRBJ1-6, with D unresolved. V lost 6 bases and J 8 bases, leaving 15 bases between the germline ends. In germline, CDR1 is SGHRS, CDR2 YFSETQ. CDR3 length: 14 residues. The chain's CDR3 is CASKVGNLDSPLHF. Here the CDR3 DNA reads TGCGCCAGCAAGGTGGGCAACCTGGATTCACCCCTCCACTTT.

Points on this clone: A read error is possible here, since a much larger clone lies one base away. Distinct nucleotide sequences in the sample also encode this CDR3. The V and J genes are TRBV7-2 and TRBJ2-7, with a tentative D call TRBD2 (5 bases). Trimming removed 0 bases at V and 0 bases at J, with 6 bases between. This CDR3 has 14 residues. Looked up from germline, CDR1 is SGHTA and CDR2 is FQGNSA. The CDR3 nucleotides read TGTGCCAGCAGCTTAGCAGGGAGCTCCTACGAGCAGTACTTC. Translation gives CASSLAGSSYEQYF. Together with reference TRBV7-2 and TRBJ2-7, the CDR3 gives the full variable domain: GAGVSQSPSNKVTEKGKDVELRCDPISGHTALYWYRQSLGQGLEFLIYFQGNSAPDKSGLPSDRFSAERTGGSVSTLTIQRTQQEDSAVYLCASSLAGSSYEQYFGPGTRLTVT.

V usage is TRBV3-1 (or the pseudogene TRBV3-2) and J usage is TRBJ2-2, with D perhaps matching TRBD1 (6 bases). The CDR3 is 16 residues long. The germline gives CDR1 LGHDT, CDR2 YNNKEL (reference sequence). Between the trimmed V and J ends, which lost 2 bases and 4 bases, there was a span of 14 bases. CDR3 nucleotides: TGTGCCAGCAGCCAACCTAAAGGGACACCCACCGGGGAGCTGTTTTTT. This codes for CASSQPKGTPTGELFF.

This clone was seen just once. The gene calls are TRBV14 and TRBJ2-7, with D possibly TRBD1 on 6 matching bases. The V and J ends lost 2 bases and 5 bases respectively, with 16 bases between them. The germline CDR1 and CDR2 sequences are SGHDN and FVKESK. There are 15 residues in the CDR3. The CDR3 sequence is CASSQPGVLDHEQYF. The CDR3 nucleotides are TGTGCCAGCAGCCAACCAGGGGTTTTGGATCACGAGCAGTACTTC. Full variable domain (missing parts from reference TRBV14 and TRBJ2-7): EAGVTQFPSHSVIEKGQTVTLRCDPISGHDNLYWYRRVMGKEIKFLLHFVKESKQDESGMPNNRFLAERTGGTYSTLKVQPAELEDSGVYFCASSQPGVLDHEQYFGPGTRLTVT.

The genes are TRBV28 and TRBJ2-3; TRBD2 matches 9 bases. The CDR3 has 18 amino acids. The ends lost 5 bases at V and 4 bases at J; junction bases unmatched: 16. The V gene's germline CDR1 is MDHEN and CDR2 SYDVKM. Here the CDR3 reads CASSLLIGASGVADTQYF. CDR3 nucleotides: TGTGCCAGCAGTCTTCTTATAGGGGCTAGCGGGGTTGCAGATACGCAGTATTTT.

This clone appeared a few times. The chain couples TRBV11-1 to TRBJ1-6; unclear D gene. This CDR3 has 13 residues. V lost 6 bases and J 6 bases, leaving 9 bases between the germline ends. Germline CDR1 SGHAT, CDR2 FQDESV (reference sequence). The CDR3 loop is CASRWTLNSPLHF. CDR3 nucleotide sequence: TGTGCCAGCAGGTGGACTCTTAATTCACCCCTCCACTTT.

The V and J genes are TRBV5-6 and TRBJ1-3, with D perhaps matching TRBD1 (6 bases). Trimming shortened V by 1 base and J by 4 bases, and 15 bases separated the two germline ends. The CDR3 sequence is 16 residues long. Germline V gene sequence: CDR1 SGHDT, CDR2 YYEEEE. The CDR3 loop reads CASSLQRGASGNTIYF. The DNA for the CDR3 is TGTGCCAGCAGCTTGCAGCGGGGGGCGTCCGGAAACACCATATATTTT.

This sequence joins TRBV7-2 and TRBJ2-2; the match to TRBD2 covers 9 bases. Trimming took 5 bases from V and 5 from J; bases not matched to a gene: 6. CDR1 is SGHTA, CDR2 FQGNSA, per germline. The CDR3 loop spans 15 amino acids. CDR3 sequence (DNA): TGTGCCAGCAGCCAAAGCGGGGGGACGACCGGGGAGCTGTTTTTT. Protein: CASSQSGGTTGELFF. The variable domain in full, with the rest retrieved from reference TRBV7-2 and TRBJ2-2, is GAGVSQSPSNKVTEKGKDVELRCDPISGHTALYWYRQSLGQGLEFLIYFQGNSAPDKSGLPSDRFSAERTGGSVSTLTIQRTQQEDSAVYLCASSQSGGTTGELFFGEGSRLTVL.

This clone has a handful of counts. V and J are TRBV9 and TRBJ2-7, with TRBD1 as a possible D gene (5 bases). Trimming took 1 base from V and 2 from J, leaving 16 bases between them. The length of the CDR3 is 16 residues. Germline-derived CDR1 and CDR2 are SGDLS and YYNGEE. CDR3 sequence: CASSVLLSGWAYEQYF. CDR3 nucleotide sequence: TGTGCCAGCAGCGTACTCCTGTCAGGGTGGGCCTACGAGCAGTACTTC.

The chain recombines TRBV4-3 with TRBJ2-1; 9 bases line up with TRBD2. The trim removed 1 base at V and 0 bases at J, leaving 1 base unmatched. Germline lookup yields CDR1 LGHNA and CDR2 YSLEER. The length of the CDR3 is 16 residues. CDR3 sequence (DNA): TGCGCCAGCAGCCAAGGACTAGCGGTCTCCTACAATGAGCAGTTCTTC. It specifies CASSQGLAVSYNEQFF.

In nucleotides, the CDR3 is TGTGCCATCCACGGGGGGGATACGCAGTATTTT. Amino acid sequence: CAIHGGDTQYF. The gene calls are TRBV12-3 or TRBV12-4 and TRBJ2-3; TRBD2 matches at 7 bases. J gave up 6 bases and V 10 bases, and 4 bases lay outside the gene matches. This CDR3 spans 11 amino acids.

The chain carries TRBV11-1 and TRBJ2-3, with 9 bases matching TRBD1. The CDR3 extends over 15 amino acids. Germline V lookup: CDR1 SGHAT, CDR2 FQDESV (reference sequence). V dropped 5 bases and J dropped 4; count of bases not matched to a gene: 7. The CDR3 reads CASSTQGAVADTQYF. CDR3 DNA sequence: TGTGCCAGCAGCACACAGGGGGCGGTCGCAGATACGCAGTATTTT.

This clone has a handful of counts. The V and J genes are TRBV5-5 and TRBJ2-7; 10 bases are a match to TRBD1. The CDR3 consists of 16 residues. Germline CDR1 reads SGHKS; CDR2 reads YYEKEE (reference sequence). Germline trimming cut 1 base from V and 3 bases from J; bases unmatched to any gene: 7. The CDR3 reads CASSLRRDRGNYEQYF. CDR3 sequence (DNA): TGTGCCAGCAGCTTGAGGCGGGACAGGGGCAACTACGAGCAGTACTTC.

This clone has only a few counts. V gene TRBV7-2 combines with J gene TRBJ1-6; 10 bases match TRBD1. The germline gives CDR1 SGHTA, CDR2 FQGNSA. The CDR3 is 16 residues long. V shed 6 bases and J 6 bases; nucleotides not matched to a gene: 8. This CDR3 reads CASRLSRDRGNSPLHF. In DNA form, the CDR3 reads TGTGCCAGCAGGCTTTCCCGGGACAGGGGTAATTCACCCCTCCACTTT.

The chain has TRBV5-5 and TRBJ1-3, with 10 nucleotides matching TRBD1. The germline CDR1 and CDR2 sequences are SGHKS and YYEKEE (reference sequence). CDR3 size: 15 residues. V lost 2 bases, J lost 3 bases, and 2 bases stayed unmatched. This CDR3 reads CASSFGTGVGNTIYF. The CDR3 nucleotides read TGTGCCAGCAGCTTCGGGACAGGGGTTGGAAACACCATATATTTT.

V gene TRBV7-9 combines with J gene TRBJ2-3; D gene ambiguous. There are 15 residues in the CDR3. Germline V gene lookup returns CDR1 SEHNR and CDR2 FQNEAQ (reference sequence). Trimming left V 1 base short and J 3 bases short, with 11 bases between. The CDR3 nucleotides are TGTGCCAGCAGCTTAGGCCGTCAGGTTACAGATACGCAGTATTTT. This translates into CASSLGRQVTDTQYF.

The genes are TRBV5-1 and TRBJ1-4; 8 nucleotides line up with TRBD1. In germline, CDR1 is SGHRS, CDR2 YFSETQ. V gave up 3 bases and J gave up 3 bases; unmatched junction bases: 4. This CDR3 contains 15 residues. Here the CDR3 DNA reads TGCGCCAGCAGCTCTACGGGACAGGCTAATGAAAAACTGTTTTTT. Amino acid sequence: CASSSTGQANEKLFF. The full variable domain, its missing parts supplied by reference TRBV5-1 and TRBJ1-4, is KAGVTQTPRYLIKTRGQQVTLSCSPISGHRSVSWYQQTPGQGLQFLFEYFSETQRNKGNFPGRFSGRQFSNSRSEMNVSTLELGDSALYLCASSSTGQANEKLFFGSGTQLSVL.